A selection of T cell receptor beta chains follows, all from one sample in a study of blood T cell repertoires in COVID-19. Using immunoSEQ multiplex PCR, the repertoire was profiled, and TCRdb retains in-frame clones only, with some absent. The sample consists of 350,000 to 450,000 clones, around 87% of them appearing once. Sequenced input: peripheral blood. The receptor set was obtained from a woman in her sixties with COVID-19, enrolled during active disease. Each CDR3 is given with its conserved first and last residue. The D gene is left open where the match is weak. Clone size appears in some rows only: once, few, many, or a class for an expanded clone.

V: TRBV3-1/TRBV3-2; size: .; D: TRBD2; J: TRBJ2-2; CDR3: CASSRLSSGGSKINTGELFF; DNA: TGTGCCAGCAGCCGTCTATCTAGCGGGGGGTCAAAGATTAACACCGGGGAGCTGTTTTTT
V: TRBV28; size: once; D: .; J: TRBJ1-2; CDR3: CASSLKTGGYTF; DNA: TGTGCCAGCAGTTTGAAGACGGGAGGCTACACCTTC
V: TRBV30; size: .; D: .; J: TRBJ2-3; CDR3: CAWSVGAEWVATQYF; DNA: TGTGCCTGGAGTGTTGGGGCGGAGTGGGTGGCGACGCAGTATTTT
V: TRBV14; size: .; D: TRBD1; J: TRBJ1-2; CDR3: CASSHRQGLLNYGYTF; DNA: TGTGCCAGCAGCCACCGACAGGGGTTATTGAACTATGGCTACACCTTC
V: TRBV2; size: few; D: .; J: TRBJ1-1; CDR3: CASIVGATEAFF; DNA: TGTGCCAGCATAGTGGGGGCCACTGAAGCTTTCTTT
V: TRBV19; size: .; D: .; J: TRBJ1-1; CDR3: CASSGRAFTEAFF; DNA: TGTGCCAGTAGTGGCAGGGCATTCACTGAAGCTTTCTTT
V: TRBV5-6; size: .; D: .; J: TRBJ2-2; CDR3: CASSPGSWANTGELFF; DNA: TGTGCCAGCAGCCCGGGAAGTTGGGCGAACACCGGGGAGCTGTTTTTT
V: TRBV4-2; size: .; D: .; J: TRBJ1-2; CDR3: CASSVDGQGQYGYTF; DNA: TGTGCCAGCAGCGTCGATGGGCAGGGGCAGTATGGCTACACCTTC
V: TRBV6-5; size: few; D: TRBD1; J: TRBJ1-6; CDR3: CASRSGQASDSPLHF; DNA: TGTGCCAGCAGGAGTGGACAGGCCAGCGATTCACCCCTCCACTTT
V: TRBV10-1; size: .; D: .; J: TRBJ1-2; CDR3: CATLTDRGYGYTF; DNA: TGCGCCACCCTGACAGACCGTGGCTATGGCTACACCTTC
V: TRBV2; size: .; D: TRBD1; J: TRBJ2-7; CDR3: CASSQHGDRSYEQYF; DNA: TGTGCCAGCAGTCAACATGGGGACAGGTCCTACGAGCAGTACTTC
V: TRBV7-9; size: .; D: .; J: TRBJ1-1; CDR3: CASSTTGVNTEAFF; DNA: TGTGCCAGCAGCACGACGGGGGTGAACACTGAAGCTTTCTTT
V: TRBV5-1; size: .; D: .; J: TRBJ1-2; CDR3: CASSPKAEDYGYTF; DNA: TGCGCCAGCAGCCCGAAAGCGGAAGACTATGGCTACACCTTC
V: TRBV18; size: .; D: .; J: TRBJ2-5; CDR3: CASSPPAGETQYF; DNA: TGTGCCAGCTCACCACCGGCGGGTGAGACCCAGTACTTC
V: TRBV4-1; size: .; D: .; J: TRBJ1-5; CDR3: CASSQVKEGQPQHF; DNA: TGCGCCAGCAGCCAAGTTAAGGAGGGGCAGCCCCAGCATTTT
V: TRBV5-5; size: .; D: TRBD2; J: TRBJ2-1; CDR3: CATDSGGGYNEQFF; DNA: TGTGCCACCGATAGCGGGGGGGGCTACAATGAGCAGTTCTTC
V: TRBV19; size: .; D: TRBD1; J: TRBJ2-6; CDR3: CASSGLQGAGANVLTF; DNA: TGTGCCAGTAGTGGACTACAGGGGGCTGGGGCCAACGTCCTGACTTTC
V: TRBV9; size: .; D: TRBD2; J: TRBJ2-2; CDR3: CASSGTRGGELFF; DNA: TGTGCCAGCAGCGGGACTAGAGGCGGGGAGCTGTTTTTT
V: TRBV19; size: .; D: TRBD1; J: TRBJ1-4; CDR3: CASGDRGRATNEKLFF; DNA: TGTGCCAGTGGGGACAGGGGGCGTGCAACTAATGAAAAACTGTTTTTT
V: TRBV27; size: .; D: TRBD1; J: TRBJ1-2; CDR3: CASSPRGRYYGYTF; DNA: TGTGCCAGCAGTCCCAGGGGGCGCTACTATGGCTACACCTTC
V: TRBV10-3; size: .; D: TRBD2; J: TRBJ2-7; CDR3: CAISARGGSSYEQYF; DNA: TGTGCCATCAGTGCCCGGGGAGGGTCCTCCTACGAGCAGTACTTC
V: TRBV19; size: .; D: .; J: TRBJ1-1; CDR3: CASSDSTRGRHTEAFF; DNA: TGTGCCAGTAGCGATAGCACCAGGGGACGGCACACTGAAGCTTTCTTT
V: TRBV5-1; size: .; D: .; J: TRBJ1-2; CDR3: CASSYGGQGYTF; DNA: TGCGCCAGCAGCTACGGCGGTCAGGGCTACACCTTC
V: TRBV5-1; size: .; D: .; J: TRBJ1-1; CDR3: CASSLQGGTEAFF; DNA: TGCGCCAGCAGCTTGCAGGGAGGCACTGAAGCTTTCTTT
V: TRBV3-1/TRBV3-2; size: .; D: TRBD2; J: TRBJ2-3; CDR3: CASSRALAGDTQYF; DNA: TGTGCCAGCAGCCGCGCACTAGCGGGGGATACGCAGTATTTT
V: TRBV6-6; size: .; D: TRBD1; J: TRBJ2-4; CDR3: CASSPPGQGATKNIQYF; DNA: TGTGCCAGCAGTCCCCCGGGACAGGGGGCAACCAAAAACATTCAGTACTTC
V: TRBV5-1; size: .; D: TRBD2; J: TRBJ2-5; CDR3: CASSSWTSGGAGETQYF; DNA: TGCGCCAGCAGCTCCTGGACTAGCGGGGGGGCCGGAGAGACCCAGTACTTC
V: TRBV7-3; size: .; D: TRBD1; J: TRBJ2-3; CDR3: CASSLQGDTDTQYF; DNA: TGTGCCAGCAGCCTCCAGGGGGACACAGATACGCAGTATTTT
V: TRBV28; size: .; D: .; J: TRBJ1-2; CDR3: CASSFQVGGYGYTF; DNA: TGTGCCAGCAGTTTCCAAGTGGGGGGCTATGGCTACACCTTC
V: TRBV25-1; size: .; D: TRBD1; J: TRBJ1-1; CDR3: CASSELGQGVEAFF; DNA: TGTGCCAGCAGTGAACTCGGACAGGGGGTTGAAGCTTTCTTT
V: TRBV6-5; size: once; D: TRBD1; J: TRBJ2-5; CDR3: CASSYDLDRAETQYF; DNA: TGTGCCAGCAGTTACGACCTGGACAGGGCGGAGACCCAGTACTTC
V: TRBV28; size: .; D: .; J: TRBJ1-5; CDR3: CASSLGRQPQHF; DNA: TGTGCCAGCAGCTTAGGGAGACAGCCCCAGCATTTT
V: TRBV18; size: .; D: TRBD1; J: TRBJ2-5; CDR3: CASSPGTGQQETQYF; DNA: TGTGCCAGCTCACCAGGGACAGGGCAACAAGAGACCCAGTACTTC
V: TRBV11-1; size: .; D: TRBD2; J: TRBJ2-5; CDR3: CASSLSSGGQETQYF; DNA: TGTGCCAGCAGCTTATCTAGCGGGGGGCAAGAGACCCAGTACTTC
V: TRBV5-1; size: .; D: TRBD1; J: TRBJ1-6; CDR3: CASSPGGQGRNSPLHF; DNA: TGCGCCAGCAGCCCGGGGGGACAGGGTAGGAATTCACCCCTCCACTTT
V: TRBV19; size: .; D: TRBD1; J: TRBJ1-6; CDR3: CASRTGVGGYNSPLHF; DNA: TGTGCCAGCCGGACAGGGGTAGGGGGCTATAATTCACCCCTCCACTTT
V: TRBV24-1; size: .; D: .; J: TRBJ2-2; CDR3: CATSPVYANTGELFF; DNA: TGTGCCACCAGTCCGGTTTACGCGAACACCGGGGAGCTGTTTTTT
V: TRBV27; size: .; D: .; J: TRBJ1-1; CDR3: CASSTGWFTEAFF; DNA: TGTGCCAGCAGCACAGGGTGGTTCACTGAAGCTTTCTTT
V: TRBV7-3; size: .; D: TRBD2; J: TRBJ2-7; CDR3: CASSWRGDHEQYF; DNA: TGTGCCAGCAGTTGGCGGGGGGATCACGAGCAGTACTTC
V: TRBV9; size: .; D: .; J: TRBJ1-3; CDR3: CASSVVPGAGGNTIYF; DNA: TGTGCCAGCAGCGTAGTGCCAGGGGCAGGAGGAAACACCATATATTTT
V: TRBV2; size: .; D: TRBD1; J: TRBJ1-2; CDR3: CASKPRTGAAYGYTF; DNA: TGTGCCAGCAAACCCAGGACAGGGGCGGCCTATGGCTACACCTTC
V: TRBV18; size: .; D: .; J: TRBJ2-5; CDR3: CASSQEEETQYF; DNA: TGTGCCAGCTCGCAGGAGGAGGAGACCCAGTACTTC
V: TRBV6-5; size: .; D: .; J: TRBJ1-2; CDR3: CASSYGGAVYGYTF; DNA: TGTGCCAGCAGTTACGGGGGGGCGGTGTATGGCTACACCTTC
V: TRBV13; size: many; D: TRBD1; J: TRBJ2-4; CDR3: CASSSDRVLDKNIQYF; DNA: TGTGCCAGCAGCTCCGACAGGGTGTTGGACAAAAACATTCAGTACTTC
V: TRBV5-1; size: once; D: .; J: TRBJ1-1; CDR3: CASSSMGGATEAFF; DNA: TGCGCCAGCAGCAGTATGGGAGGGGCCACTGAAGCTTTCTTT
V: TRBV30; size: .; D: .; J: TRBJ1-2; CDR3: CAWSQGKNYGYTF; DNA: TGTGCCTGGTCCCAGGGTAAGAACTATGGCTACACCTTC
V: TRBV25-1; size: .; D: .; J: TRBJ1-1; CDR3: CASTPGVGTEAFF; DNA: TGTGCCAGCACCCCGGGGGTGGGGACTGAAGCTTTCTTT
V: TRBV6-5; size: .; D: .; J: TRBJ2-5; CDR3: CASRTGVGPGTQYF; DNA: TGTGCCAGCCGTACGGGGGTAGGCCCCGGGACCCAGTACTTC
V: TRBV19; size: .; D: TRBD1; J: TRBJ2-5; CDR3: CASSYLNRGRETQYF; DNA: TGTGCCAGTAGCTATTTGAACAGGGGGCGAGAGACCCAGTACTTC
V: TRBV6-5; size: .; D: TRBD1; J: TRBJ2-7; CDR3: CASRGTGTYEQYF; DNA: TGTGCCAGCAGAGGGACAGGGACCTACGAGCAGTACTTC
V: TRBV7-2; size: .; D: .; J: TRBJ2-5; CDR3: CASSLKRRLGKETQYF; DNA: TGTGCCAGCAGCTTAAAACGGAGACTAGGAAAAGAGACCCAGTACTTC
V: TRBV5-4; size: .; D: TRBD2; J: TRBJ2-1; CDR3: CASSFGLAGGAGEQFF; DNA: TGTGCCAGCAGTTTCGGACTAGCGGGGGGAGCTGGGGAGCAGTTCTTC
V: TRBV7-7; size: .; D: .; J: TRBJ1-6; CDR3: CASSSGGNSPLHF; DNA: TGTGCCAGCAGCTCGGGGGGTAATTCACCCCTCCACTTT
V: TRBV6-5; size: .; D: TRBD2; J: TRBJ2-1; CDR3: CASSYSLAGYNEQFF; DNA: TGTGCCAGCAGTTACTCCCTAGCGGGCTACAATGAGCAGTTCTTC
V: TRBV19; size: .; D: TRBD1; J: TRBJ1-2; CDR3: CASSIPGQGLYGYTF; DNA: TGTGCCAGTAGTATACCGGGACAGGGTTTGTATGGCTACACCTTC